This TCR beta chain was captured by sequencing in a study of shared clonotypes between healthy human individuals. Notes on this clone: Its antigen is still unknown.

Study-level findings and limits: At large depth, rarefaction still showed sorted-subset sequencing to be incomplete.

CDR3 length equals 16 residues. From germline, CDR1 is MDHEN and CDR2 SYDVKM. TCRdb keeps only in-frame clones here, not all; method: immunoSEQ multiplex PCR. The table lists approximately 640,000 clones, 90% of them singletons, with 30% to 40% in the top ten. The sequenced material came from memory CD8+ T cells from PBMCs. Subset specified: CD45RO+ cells pooled with CCR7-negative TemRA cells. V is TRBV28 and J is TRBJ2-5, with TRBD2 identical over 14 bases. TRBJ2-7 matches the DNA end more closely, so the J call is doubtful. The clonotype comes from a man aged 18 to 29 in good health. Some clones in this sample may be carry-over from other donors' samples. Here the CDR3 reads CASSWGLAGEVYEQYF. CDR3 in DNA: TGTGCCAGCAGTTGGGGACTAGCGGGAGAAGTCTACGAGCAGTACTTC.